The 3 T cell receptor beta chains given below trace back to one sample, sequenced in a study of blood T cell repertoires in COVID-19. Here immunoSEQ multiplex PCR was the method, and the copy in TCRdb shows in-frame clones only, minus some. The sample has approximately 250,000 clones; roughly 84% are singletons. Sequencing was performed on peripheral blood. The receptor set was obtained from a woman aged 40 to 50 who had recovered from COVID-19.

The rearrangement links TRBV28 to TRBJ2-1; 9 bases match TRBD2. Germline V lookup: CDR1 MDHEN, CDR2 SYDVKM. V lost 3 bases and J lost 8; bases outside the gene matches: 29. The CDR3 extends over 22 amino acids. The CDR3 DNA reads TGTGCCAGCAGTTTGACGCGGGGGGGCGGACGGCCAGGTAGATCGGTTCGGGATGAGCAGTTCTTC. Translated, it gives CASSLTRGGGRPGRSVRDEQFF.

The chain employs TRBV3-1 (or the pseudogene TRBV3-2) and TRBJ2-7, with TRBD1 identical over 9 bases. J gave up 5 bases and V 1 base, and 9 bases lay outside the gene matches. From germline, CDR1 is LGHDT and CDR2 YNNKEL (reference sequence). This CDR3 contains 16 residues. In nucleotides, the CDR3 is TGTGCCAGCAGCCAAGTTTGGGGACAGGGACGGAACGAGCAGTACTTC. Translated, it gives CASSQVWGQGRNEQYF.

V gene TRBV5-1 combines with J gene TRBJ2-3; possible D gene TRBD1, 5 bases. The V gene lost 4 bases and the J gene lost 4 bases, with 19 bases spanning the gap. Germline V lookup: CDR1 SGHRS, CDR2 YFSETQ. The CDR3 covers 16 residues. The CDR3 loop reads CASSPSISRQSDTQYF. The CDR3 nucleotides read TGCGCCAGCAGCCCCAGCATTTCTCGACAGTCAGATACGCAGTATTTT.